This TCR beta chain was found in a study of shared clonotypes between healthy human individuals. The study, taken as a whole, reports: Among donors, clonotype sharing was expected to be affected by sequencing depth.

The authors loaded around 190 ng DNA, 27,000 or so T cell genomes, into sorted-subset replicate PCRs. Clones were sequenced by immunoSEQ multiplex PCR, and TCRdb holds only the in-frame ones, with some missing. Altogether 2 million to 2.5 million clones are present, 85% to 95% being singletons, with the ten largest covering 0.1% to 0.15%. This CDR3 comprises 11 residues. Worth noting for this clone: Its antigen is undetermined.

The source is a man younger than 35 in good health. The chain uses TRBV21-1 and TRBJ1-5. TRBV21-1 is termed a pseudogene. The sample taken for sequencing was naive CD4+ T cells sorted from blood. Documented subset: CD45RA+ positively selected. The DNA of the CDR3 is TGTGCCAGCAGCAAAGACGAGCCCCAGCATTTT. Translating it yields CASSKDEPQHF.